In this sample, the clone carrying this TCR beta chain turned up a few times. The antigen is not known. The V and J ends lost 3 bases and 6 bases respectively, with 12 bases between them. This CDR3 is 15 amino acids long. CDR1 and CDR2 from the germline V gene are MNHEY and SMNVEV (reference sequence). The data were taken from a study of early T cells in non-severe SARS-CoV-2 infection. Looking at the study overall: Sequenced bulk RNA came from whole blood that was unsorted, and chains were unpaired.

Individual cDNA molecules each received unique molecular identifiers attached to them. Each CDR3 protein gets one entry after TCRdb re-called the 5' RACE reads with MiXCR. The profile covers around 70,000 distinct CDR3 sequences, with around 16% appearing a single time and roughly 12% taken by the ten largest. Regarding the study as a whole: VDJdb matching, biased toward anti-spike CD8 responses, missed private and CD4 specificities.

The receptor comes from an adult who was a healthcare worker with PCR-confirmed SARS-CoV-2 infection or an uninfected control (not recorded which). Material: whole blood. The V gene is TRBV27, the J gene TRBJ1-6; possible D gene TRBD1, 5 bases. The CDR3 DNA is TGTGCCAGCAGTTTCGGGGCAGAACCTAATTCACCCCTCCACTTT. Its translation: CASSFGAEPNSPLHF.